The source of this T cell receptor (beta chain) is a study of precursors of human CD4 cytotoxic T cells (dated by TCRdb to between 2018 and 2020). For the study in its entirety: CD4+ memory subsets from roughly 13 donors in total were covered by the bulk TCR-seq analysis. TCR-seq analysis of around 15 donors yielded TCRalpha and TCRbeta chain sequences (table S7).

This clonotype is characterized as large (0.1 to 1%). Its recognized antigen is unknown. Base qualities are missing; no much larger clone stands one base away. To test a precursor-effector relationship among CD4 cytotoxic T cells, bulk UMI-based TCR sequencing was performed on four sorted CD4+ memory subsets (TCM, TEM, IL-7Rhigh TEMRA, IL-7R- TEMRA). The cells came from peripheral blood mononuclear cells that had been isolated from human blood. Sequencer: Illumina MiSeq. The original methods were these. To quantify repertoire diversity, the Shannon-Wiener index was calculated using VDJtools. TCRbeta clonotypes with a clonotype frequency of at least 3 were defined as expanded. TCRdb itself trimmed the public reads at Q25 with fastp, ran MiXCR and retained productive beta chains. Entries are consolidated by CDR3 protein sequence, retaining the most common genes and DNA. It is TCRdb's table, rather than the study itself, that gives the V and J calls and clone size. This sample has about 740 distinct CDR3 sequences in its table, and 19% of those were observed once. Roughly 14% of the sample is in the top ten clones.

The study at large found these results: The limitation that the direction of differentiation between precursor and effector cells cannot be definitively established by a human observational design was noted by the authors. More restricted TCR repertoires, with lower diversity and more expanded clonotypes, were shown by IL-7Rhigh and IL-7R- TEMRA subsets than by TCM and TEM subsets. A larger fraction of IL-7Rhigh TEMRA clonotypes than of TEM or TCM clonotypes was made up of expanded effector clonotypes. Only about 95% of the 14 donors were included in some bulk TCR-seq comparisons, which suggests that not every subset was available for every donor.

Taken from cysteine to phenylalanine, the CDR3 has 12 residues. The read is trimmed to its CDR3 DNA, 36 bases read in frame from base 1. Trimming takes 5 bases from V and 5 bases from J, and the germline ends sit 8 bases apart. Taken from the germline V gene, the CDR1 and CDR2 loops are MDHEN and SYDVKM. This TCR derives from a human donor in good health. The sequenced sample consisted of memory CD4+ T cells from blood (PBMCs). The rearrangement joined TRBV28 to TRBJ2-3; the D gene identity is not certain. CDR3 sequence: CASSLQLDTQYF. The nucleotide sequence is given as TGTGCCAGCAGTCTCCAGCTAGATACGCAGTATTTT.